This TCR beta chain is from a study of blood T cell repertoires in COVID-19. Repertoires were generated with immunoSEQ multiplex PCR, while TCRdb's copy carries only in-frame clones and drops some. Of 70,000 or so clones in the sample, 65% to 85% are singletons; the top ten hold roughly 13%. By sample fraction, this clone is medium-sized. Germline CDR1 LGHNA, CDR2 YNFKEQ. With 0 bases removed from V and 0 bases from J, the gap between germline ends came to 12 bases. This CDR3 is 16 amino acids long. The sequencing sample was made of peripheral blood. The sequence derives from a man aged 50 to 59 with COVID-19, enrolled during active disease. The chain combines TRBV4-2 with TRBJ2-7; D perhaps matches TRBD2 (5 bases). The CDR3 is CASSQDNSETSYEQYF. The DNA for the CDR3 is TGTGCCAGCAGCCAAGATAATAGCGAAACCTCCTACGAGCAGTACTTC.